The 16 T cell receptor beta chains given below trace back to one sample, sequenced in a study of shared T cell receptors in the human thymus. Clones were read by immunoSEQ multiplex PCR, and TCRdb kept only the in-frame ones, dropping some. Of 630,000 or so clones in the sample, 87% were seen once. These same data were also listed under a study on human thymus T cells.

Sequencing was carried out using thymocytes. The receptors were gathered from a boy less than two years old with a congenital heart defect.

The CDR3 region is CASSVYGANVLTF. CDR3 DNA sequence: TGTGCCAGCAGCGTGTATGGGGCCAACGTCCTGACTTTC. The chain employs TRBV9 and TRBJ2-6; D is uncertain. The length of the CDR3 is 13 residues. V dropped 2 bases and J dropped 3 bases, with 3 bases sitting between them. Germline V gene lookup returns CDR1 SGDLS and CDR2 YYNGEE.

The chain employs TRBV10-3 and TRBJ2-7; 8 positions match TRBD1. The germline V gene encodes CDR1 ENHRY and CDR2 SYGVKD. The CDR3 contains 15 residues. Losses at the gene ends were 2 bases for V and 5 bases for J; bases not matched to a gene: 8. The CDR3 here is CAISERQGARDEQYF. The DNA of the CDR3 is TGTGCCATCAGTGAGCGGCAGGGGGCCCGCGACGAGCAGTACTTC.

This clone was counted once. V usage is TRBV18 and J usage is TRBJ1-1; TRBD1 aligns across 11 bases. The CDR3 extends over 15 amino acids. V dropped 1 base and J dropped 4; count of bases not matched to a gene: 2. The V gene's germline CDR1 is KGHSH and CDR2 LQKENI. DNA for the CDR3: TGTGCCAGCTCACCACAAGGGACAGGGGGCACTGAAGCTTTCTTT. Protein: CASSPQGTGGTEAFF.

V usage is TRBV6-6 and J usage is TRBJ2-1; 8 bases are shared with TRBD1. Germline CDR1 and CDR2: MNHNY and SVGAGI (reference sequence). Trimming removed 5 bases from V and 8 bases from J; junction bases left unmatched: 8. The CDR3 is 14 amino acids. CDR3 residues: CASSQGQGKDEQFF. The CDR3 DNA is TGTGCCAGCAGTCAAGGACAGGGTAAAGATGAGCAGTTCTTC.

The DNA of the CDR3 is TGCGCCAGCAGCTTGGCCGCTAGCGGGAGGGCCTCTTATACGCAGTATTTT. Translation gives CASSLAASGRASYTQYF. The chain couples TRBV5-1 to TRBJ2-3; 12 bases agree with TRBD2. Trimming removed 0 bases from V and 7 bases from J; junction bases left unmatched: 9. CDR3 length: 17 amino acids. Looked up from germline, CDR1 is SGHRS and CDR2 is YFSETQ.

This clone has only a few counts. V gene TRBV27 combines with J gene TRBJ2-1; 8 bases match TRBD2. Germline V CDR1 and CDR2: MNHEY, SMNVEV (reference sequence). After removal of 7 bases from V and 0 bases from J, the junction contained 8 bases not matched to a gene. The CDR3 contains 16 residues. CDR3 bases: TGTGCCAGCACCAGCAAGCGGGGGAGCTCCTACAATGAGCAGTTCTTC. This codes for CASTSKRGSSYNEQFF.

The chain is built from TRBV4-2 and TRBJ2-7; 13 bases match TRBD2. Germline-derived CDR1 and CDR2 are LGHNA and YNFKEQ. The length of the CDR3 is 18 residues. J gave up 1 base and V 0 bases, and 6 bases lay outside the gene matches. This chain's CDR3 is CASSQDGMTSGGSYEQYF. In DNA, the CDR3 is TGTGCCAGCAGCCAAGATGGGATGACTAGCGGGGGGTCCTACGAGCAGTACTTC.

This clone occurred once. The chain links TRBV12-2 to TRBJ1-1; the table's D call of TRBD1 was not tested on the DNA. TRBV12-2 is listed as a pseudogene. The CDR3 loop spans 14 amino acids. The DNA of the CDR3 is TGTGCAAGTCGCTTAGTCACAGGGAACACTGAAGCTTTCTTT. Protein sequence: CASRLVTGNTEAFF.

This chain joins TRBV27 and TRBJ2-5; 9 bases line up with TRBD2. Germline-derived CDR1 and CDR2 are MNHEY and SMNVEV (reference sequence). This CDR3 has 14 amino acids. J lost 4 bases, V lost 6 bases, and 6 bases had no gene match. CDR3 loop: CASSPSGKGETQYF. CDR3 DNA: TGTGCCAGCAGCCCTAGCGGGAAGGGAGAGACCCAGTACTTC.

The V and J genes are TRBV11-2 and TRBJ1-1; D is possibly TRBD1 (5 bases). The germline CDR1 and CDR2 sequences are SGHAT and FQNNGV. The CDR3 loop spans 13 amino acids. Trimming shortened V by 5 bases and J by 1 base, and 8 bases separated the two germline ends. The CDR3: CASSPRENTEAFF. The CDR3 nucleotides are TGTGCCAGCAGCCCCAGGGAGAACACTGAAGCTTTCTTT.

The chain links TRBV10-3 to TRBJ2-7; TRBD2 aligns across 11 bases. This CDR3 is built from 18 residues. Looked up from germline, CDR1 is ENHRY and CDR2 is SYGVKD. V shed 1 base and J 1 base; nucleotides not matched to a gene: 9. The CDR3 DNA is TGTGCCATCAGTGAGTTTAGGCTAGCGGGAGGTTTTTCCTACGAGCAGTACTTC. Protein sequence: CAISEFRLAGGFSYEQYF.

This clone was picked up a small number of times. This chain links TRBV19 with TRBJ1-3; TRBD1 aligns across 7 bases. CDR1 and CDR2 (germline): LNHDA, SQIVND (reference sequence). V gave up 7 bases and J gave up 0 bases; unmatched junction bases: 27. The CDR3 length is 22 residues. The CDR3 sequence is CASTPKGPRHRGNSFSGNTIYF. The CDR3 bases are TGTGCCAGTACCCCTAAGGGCCCGCGTCACAGGGGAAACTCCTTCTCTGGAAACACCATATATTTT.

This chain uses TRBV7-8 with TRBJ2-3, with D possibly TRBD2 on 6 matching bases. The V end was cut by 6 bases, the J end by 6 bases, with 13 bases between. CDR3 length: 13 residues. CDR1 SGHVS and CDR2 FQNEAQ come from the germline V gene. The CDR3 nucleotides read TGTGCCAGCAGTACCCGGAGGGCGGATACGCAGTATTTT. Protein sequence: CASSTRRADTQYF.

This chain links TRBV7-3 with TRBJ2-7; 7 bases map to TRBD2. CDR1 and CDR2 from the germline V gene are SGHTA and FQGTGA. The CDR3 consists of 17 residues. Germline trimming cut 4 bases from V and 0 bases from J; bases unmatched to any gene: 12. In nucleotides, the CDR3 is TGTGCCAGCAGCTCCCCTTCCGGGGGGAAAAGCTCCTACGAGCAGTACTTC. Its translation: CASSSPSGGKSSYEQYF.

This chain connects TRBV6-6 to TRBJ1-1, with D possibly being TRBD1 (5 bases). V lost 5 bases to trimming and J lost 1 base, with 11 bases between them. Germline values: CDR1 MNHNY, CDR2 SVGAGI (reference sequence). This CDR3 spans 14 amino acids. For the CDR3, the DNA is TGTGCCAGCAGTCCACAGGCCCCGAACACTGAAGCTTTCTTT. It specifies CASSPQAPNTEAFF.

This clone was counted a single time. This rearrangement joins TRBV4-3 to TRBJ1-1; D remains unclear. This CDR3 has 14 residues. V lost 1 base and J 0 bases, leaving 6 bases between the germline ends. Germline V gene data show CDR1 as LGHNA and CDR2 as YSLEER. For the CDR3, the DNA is TGCGCCAGCAGCCAAGGTCGGGTGAACACTGAAGCTTTCTTT. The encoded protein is CASSQGRVNTEAFF.